The clone carrying this T cell receptor (beta chain) was found many times. The antigen remains unidentified. A library of TCRbeta sequences, prepared with unique molecular identifiers, was generated. TCRdb processed the PCR reads anew with MiXCR; each CDR3 protein has one entry. The sample yields approximately 150,000 distinct CDR3 sequences, about 8.8% seen once. This CDR3 is built from 13 residues. Germline loops: CDR1 KGHDR, CDR2 SFDVKD. Trimming pared 4 bases from V and 11 bases from J, leaving 15 bases between. The data originate from a study of T-cell reconstitution after alpha-beta-depleted transplantation in children. Study-level results: High day-60 TCRbeta diversity in some patients came from surviving recipient T cells and thymic progenitors. It was newly produced T cells that mostly accounted for T-cell counts and diversity one year after transplant. About two months after transplant, alpha-beta T cells reportedly came from several hundred expanded graft clones.

The genes are TRBV24-1 and TRBJ2-3; maybe TRBD2 (5 bases). The receptor was isolated from a female patient aged 2-10 years who had a stem cell transplant for congenital amegakaryocytic thrombocytopenia, so the T cells may come from the graft donor. The sequences come from PBMCs, mostly from graft donor cells, collected 180 days after TCRalphabeta/CD19-depleted stem cell transplant. This CDR3 reads CATSDSLATGQYF. The CDR3 DNA is TGTGCCACCAGTGACTCGCTAGCAACGGGGCAGTATTTT.